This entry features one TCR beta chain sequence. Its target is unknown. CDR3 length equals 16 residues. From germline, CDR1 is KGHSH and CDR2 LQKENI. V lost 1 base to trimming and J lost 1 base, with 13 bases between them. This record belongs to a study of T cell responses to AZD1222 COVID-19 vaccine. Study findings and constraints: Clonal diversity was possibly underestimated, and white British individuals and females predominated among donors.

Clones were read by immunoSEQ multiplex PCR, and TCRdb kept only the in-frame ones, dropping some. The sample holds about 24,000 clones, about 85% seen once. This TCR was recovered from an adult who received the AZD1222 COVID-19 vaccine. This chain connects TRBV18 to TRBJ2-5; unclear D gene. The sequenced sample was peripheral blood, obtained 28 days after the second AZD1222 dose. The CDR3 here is CASSPLVWPRQETQYF. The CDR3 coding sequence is TGTGCCAGCTCACCACTTGTTTGGCCCCGCCAAGAGACCCAGTACTTC.